The source of this T cell receptor beta chain is a study of CD8 T cells in Susac syndrome. Roughly 0.45 to 1 ug RNA was reverse transcribed with random hexamers. TCR beta CDR3 was amplified by immunoSEQ covering 54 Vbeta and 13 Jbeta. MiXCR, applied by TCRdb to the immunoSEQ multiplex PCR reads, yields one record per CDR3 protein. The sample has approximately 200,000 distinct CDR3 sequences; 90% to 96% are singletons. TCR beta was sequenced from blood CD8+ and CD4+ T cells. Multiple sclerosis controls were treatment-naive patients with stable or active relapsing-remitting disease. This clonotype is a singleton in its sample. Sequenced material: CD4+ T cells from PBMCs. This receptor was taken from a human donor with multiple sclerosis.

CDR3 in amino acids: CASSMSGGADTQYF. The CDR3 nucleotides read TGTGCCAGTAGTATGAGCGGGGGGGCAGATACGCAGTATTTT. The chain employs TRBV19 and TRBJ2-3, with 10 positions matching TRBD2. Germline V gives CDR1 LNHDA, CDR2 SQIVND (reference sequence). The trim removed 3 bases at V and 4 bases at J, leaving 1 base unmatched. This CDR3 contains 14 residues.